Shown below are 5 T cell receptor beta chains from a single sample sequenced in a study of blood T cell repertoires in COVID-19. Generated by immunoSEQ multiplex PCR, the TCRdb table keeps only in-frame clones and is missing some. The sample consists of under 80,000 clones, over 75% of them appearing once. Material for sequencing was peripheral blood. These receptors were obtained from a man at least 80 years old with active or convalescent COVID-19.

This chain uses TRBV7-9 with TRBJ1-1, with D maybe TRBD1 (6 bases). The CDR3 has 15 residues. Trimming removed 6 bases from V and 0 bases from J, with 14 bases in between. The germline V gene encodes CDR1 SEHNR and CDR2 FQNEAQ (reference sequence). The CDR3 nucleotides are TGTGCCAGCAGAGCGAAGGACAGAATGAACACTGAAGCTTTCTTT. This sequence encodes CASRAKDRMNTEAFF. Looking up the rest from reference TRBV7-9 and TRBJ1-1 gives the full variable domain: DTGVSQNPRHKITKRGQNVTFRCDPISEHNRLYWYRQTLGQGPEFLTYFQNEAQLEKSRLLSDRFSAERPKGSFSTLEIQRTEQGDSAMYLCASRAKDRMNTEAFFGQGTRLTVV.

V usage is TRBV2 and J usage is TRBJ1-1; 7 nucleotides agree with TRBD1. V was pared by 7 bases and J by 0 bases, with 5 bases of the junction left unmatched. The CDR3 consists of 14 residues. CDR1 is SNHLY and CDR2 is FYNNEI in the germline V gene. The DNA of the CDR3 is TGTGCCAGCATGTACAGGGGTCTGAACACTGAAGCTTTCTTT. Translated: CASMYRGLNTEAFF. The full variable domain, its missing parts supplied by reference TRBV2 and TRBJ1-1, is EPEVTQTPSHQVTQMGQEVILRCVPISNHLYFYWYRQILGQKVEFLVSFYNNEISEKSEIFDDQFSVERPDGSNFTLKIRSTKLEDSAMYFCASMYRGLNTEAFFGQGTRLTVV.

The V call is TRBV4-2, the J call TRBJ2-3, with D uncertain. This CDR3 has 16 amino acids. The germline V gene encodes CDR1 LGHNA and CDR2 YNFKEQ. V was clipped by 0 bases and J by 6 bases, with 16 bases between them. The CDR3 here is CASSQEAGRIWDTQYF. CDR3 in DNA: TGTGCCAGCAGCCAAGAAGCAGGCCGGATATGGGATACGCAGTATTTT.

This clone was seen only a few times. V is TRBV13 and J is TRBJ2-2, with 9 bases identical to TRBD1. Germline V CDR1 and CDR2: PRHDT, FYEKMQ (reference sequence). The CDR3 is 15 residues long. V lost 4 bases to trimming and J lost 8 bases; unmatched junction nucleotides: 8. DNA of the CDR3: TGTGCCAGCAGCTACGGGACAGGGAGTTCGGGGGAGCTGTTTTTT. Translation: CASSYGTGSSGELFF. Full variable domain (remainder filled in from reference TRBV13 and TRBJ2-2): AAGVIQSPRHLIKEKRETATLKCYPIPRHDTVYWYQQGPGQDPQFLISFYEKMQSDKGSIPDRFSAQQFSDYHSELNMSSLELGDSALYFCASSYGTGSSGELFFGEGSRLTVL.

As concerns this clone: The sample holds other DNA sequences that translate to the same CDR3. V usage is TRBV19 and J usage is TRBJ2-1; 7 positions match TRBD1. With 2 bases clipped from V and 3 bases from J, the junction kept 4 bases outside the gene matches. The germline V gene encodes CDR1 LNHDA and CDR2 SQIVND (reference sequence). CDR3 length equals 15 residues. The CDR3 bases are TGTGCCAGTAGTATAAAAGGGGGCCTCTACAATGAGCAGTTCTTC. This translates into CASSIKGGLYNEQFF.